These T cell receptor beta chains were read from a single sample in a study of cytomegalovirus exposure and HLA in healthy donors. The table came from immunoSEQ multiplex PCR; TCRdb's copy has only in-frame clones and leaves some out. The sample comprises 20,000 to 25,000 clones, approximately 80% of which are singletons, and 7.4% rests with the top ten. Source material: PBMCs. The receptors were sampled from a man aged 60 to 75 in good health and CMV-seronegative. Each CDR3 is given with its conserved first and last residue. Fields, in order: J gene, V gene, clone size, D gene, CDR3 DNA, CDR3 protein. A D gene is named only where the DNA matches it firmly. Not every row has a clone size; where given, it reads once, few, many or a size class.

j_gene: TRBJ2-7
v_gene: TRBV15
abundance: once
d_gene: TRBD2
CDR3nt: TGTGCCACCAGCAGGGGTAGCGGGGGGCTCGAGCAGTACTTC
CDR3aa: CATSRGSGGLEQYF

j_gene: TRBJ2-1
v_gene: TRBV19
abundance: .
d_gene: .
CDR3nt: TGTGCCAGTAGTATGGCAGGGTACAATGAGCAGTTCTTC
CDR3aa: CASSMAGYNEQFF

j_gene: TRBJ2-1
v_gene: TRBV7-2
abundance: .
d_gene: .
CDR3nt: TGTGCCAGCAGCCCCCGATTTAGCGGCTACAATGAGCAGTTCTTC
CDR3aa: CASSPRFSGYNEQFF

j_gene: TRBJ2-1
v_gene: TRBV9
abundance: few
d_gene: TRBD2
CDR3nt: TGTGCCAGCAGCGTGACTAGCGGGTCCCCTAACAATGAGCAGTTCTTC
CDR3aa: CASSVTSGSPNNEQFF

j_gene: TRBJ1-2
v_gene: TRBV4-1
abundance: .
d_gene: .
CDR3nt: TGCGCCAGCAGCCAAGAAGGCAGGGTGGTCTATGGCTACACCTTC
CDR3aa: CASSQEGRVVYGYTF

j_gene: TRBJ1-1
v_gene: TRBV14
abundance: .
d_gene: TRBD1
CDR3nt: TGTGCCAGCGGACAGGGACTGAACACTGAAGCTTTCTTT
CDR3aa: CASGQGLNTEAFF

j_gene: TRBJ1-1
v_gene: TRBV9
abundance: .
d_gene: .
CDR3nt: TGTGCCAGCAGCGTAGCTTCGGTGAACACTGAAGCTTTCTTT
CDR3aa: CASSVASVNTEAFF

j_gene: TRBJ2-1
v_gene: TRBV19
abundance: .
d_gene: .
CDR3nt: TGTGCCAGTAGTATTTTCAGGGGCGGAGGCAATGAGCAGTTCTTC
CDR3aa: CASSIFRGGGNEQFF

j_gene: TRBJ2-2
v_gene: TRBV7-3
abundance: .
d_gene: .
CDR3nt: TGTGCCAGCAGCCCTAGGGGCGGTAGCTTGAACACCGGGGAGCTGTTTTTT
CDR3aa: CASSPRGGSLNTGELFF

j_gene: TRBJ2-5
v_gene: TRBV4-2
abundance: .
d_gene: TRBD2
CDR3nt: TGTGCCAGCAGCCAGGCGGGGGGGCTGGAGACCCAGTACTTC
CDR3aa: CASSQAGGLETQYF

j_gene: TRBJ2-2
v_gene: TRBV4-2
abundance: .
d_gene: .
CDR3nt: TGTGCCAGCAGCCAAGAGGGGCATGTGGTGGGGACCGGGGAGCTGTTTTTT
CDR3aa: CASSQEGHVVGTGELFF

j_gene: TRBJ1-2
v_gene: TRBV25-1
abundance: .
d_gene: .
CDR3nt: TGTGCCAGCACTCCCCAGGGGAACTATGGCTACACCTTC
CDR3aa: CASTPQGNYGYTF

j_gene: TRBJ2-3
v_gene: TRBV7-9
abundance: .
d_gene: .
CDR3nt: TGTTCCAGCAGCTCCCGGTTCGGCGGGGGCACAGATACGCAGTATTTT
CDR3aa: CSSSSRFGGGTDTQYF

j_gene: TRBJ2-3
v_gene: TRBV2
abundance: .
d_gene: .
CDR3nt: TGTTCCAGCCGGAGGACTTCGCAGTATTTT
CDR3aa: CSSRRTSQYF

j_gene: TRBJ2-5
v_gene: TRBV15
abundance: .
d_gene: TRBD1
CDR3nt: TGTGCCACCAGCACCGACAGGGGGCTGGAAGAGACCCAGTACTTC
CDR3aa: CATSTDRGLEETQYF

j_gene: TRBJ2-5
v_gene: TRBV5-1
abundance: .
d_gene: .
CDR3nt: TGCGCCAGCAGCTCATTGACTACCCAAAGGGGGGAGACCCAGTACTTC
CDR3aa: CASSSLTTQRGETQYF

j_gene: TRBJ2-5
v_gene: TRBV19
abundance: .
d_gene: TRBD1
CDR3nt: TGTGCCAGTAGTACCCGGACAGGCCCCCAAGAGACCCAGTACTTC
CDR3aa: CASSTRTGPQETQYF

j_gene: TRBJ2-6
v_gene: TRBV29-1
abundance: .
d_gene: TRBD1
CDR3nt: TGCAGCGTAGCTACAGGGGTCCGCTCTGGGGCCAACGTCCTGACTTTC
CDR3aa: CSVATGVRSGANVLTF

j_gene: TRBJ2-2
v_gene: TRBV6-5
abundance: .
d_gene: .
CDR3nt: TGTGCCAGCAGGCGACTAGAGCCCATCACCGGGGAGCTGTTTTTT
CDR3aa: CASRRLEPITGELFF

j_gene: TRBJ1-1
v_gene: TRBV4-1
abundance: .
d_gene: .
CDR3nt: TGCGCCAGCAGCCAGAGGGAAGGCACTGAAGCTTTCTTT
CDR3aa: CASSQREGTEAFF

j_gene: TRBJ2-1
v_gene: TRBV9
abundance: .
d_gene: TRBD2
CDR3nt: TGTGCCAGCAGCCCCCAAGGACTAGCGAGGACGGGCGCTGAGCAGTTCTTC
CDR3aa: CASSPQGLARTGAEQFF

j_gene: TRBJ1-1
v_gene: TRBV28
abundance: .
d_gene: .
CDR3nt: TGTGCCAGCAGGCAACAGGTGAACACTGAAGCTTTCTTT
CDR3aa: CASRQQVNTEAFF

j_gene: TRBJ1-2
v_gene: TRBV30
abundance: .
d_gene: TRBD1
CDR3nt: TGTGCCTGGAGTATCCAGGGGGCTTTTTATGGCTACACCTTC
CDR3aa: CAWSIQGAFYGYTF

j_gene: TRBJ2-6
v_gene: TRBV19
abundance: .
d_gene: .
CDR3nt: TGTGCCAGTAGTATAGGGCCAGACAGTAGCTCTGGGGCCAACGTCCTGACTTTC
CDR3aa: CASSIGPDSSSGANVLTF

j_gene: TRBJ2-3
v_gene: TRBV19
abundance: .
d_gene: TRBD1
CDR3nt: TGTGCCAGTAGTGGGACAGGGGGCGAGGGATGGTCAGATACGCAGTATTTT
CDR3aa: CASSGTGGEGWSDTQYF

j_gene: TRBJ2-2
v_gene: TRBV5-5
abundance: .
d_gene: .
CDR3nt: TGTGCCAGCAGCCGTTTGAGTACCGAGCTGTTTTTT
CDR3aa: CASSRLSTELFF

j_gene: TRBJ2-2
v_gene: TRBV7-3
abundance: .
d_gene: .
CDR3nt: TGTGCCAGCAGCTTAAGAGGGAACACCGGGGAGCTGTTTTTT
CDR3aa: CASSLRGNTGELFF

j_gene: TRBJ2-6
v_gene: TRBV4-3
abundance: .
d_gene: .
CDR3nt: TGCGCCAGCAGCCAAGATCCGTTTCTCACTCTCTCTGGGGCCAACGTCCTGACTTTC
CDR3aa: CASSQDPFLTLSGANVLTF

j_gene: TRBJ1-6
v_gene: TRBV6-1
abundance: .
d_gene: TRBD1
CDR3nt: TGTGCCAGCATCGCTAGACAGGGGTCGAATTCACCCCTCCACTTT
CDR3aa: CASIARQGSNSPLHF

j_gene: TRBJ2-2
v_gene: TRBV7-9
abundance: .
d_gene: TRBD1
CDR3nt: TGTGCCAGCAGCCTACACAGGGGTTGGAACACCGGGGAGCTGTTTTTT
CDR3aa: CASSLHRGWNTGELFF

j_gene: TRBJ1-6
v_gene: TRBV30
abundance: once
d_gene: TRBD1
CDR3nt: TGTGCCTGGCGCCGGACGACAGGGGCGGGATCACCCCTCCACTTT
CDR3aa: CAWRRTTGAGSPLHF

j_gene: TRBJ2-6
v_gene: TRBV7-8
abundance: .
d_gene: TRBD1
CDR3nt: TGTGCCAGCAGCAAAAGACAGGGATCTCTAGGAGTTGGGGCCAACGTCCTGACTTTC
CDR3aa: CASSKRQGSLGVGANVLTF

j_gene: TRBJ1-4
v_gene: TRBV5-1
abundance: .
d_gene: TRBD1
CDR3nt: TGCGCCAGCAGCCCAGGGGGCCTCGGAGAAAAACTGTTTTTT
CDR3aa: CASSPGGLGEKLFF

j_gene: TRBJ1-1
v_gene: TRBV11-1
abundance: .
d_gene: .
CDR3nt: TGTGCCAGCAGCTTAGATGAGTCGATTAAACGACTGGAAGCTTTCTTT
CDR3aa: CASSLDESIKRLEAFF

j_gene: TRBJ2-5
v_gene: TRBV7-9
abundance: .
d_gene: .
CDR3nt: TGTTCCAGCAGCTCCCGAGGGACATCCGACCAAGAGACCCAGTACTTC
CDR3aa: CSSSSRGTSDQETQYF

j_gene: TRBJ1-1
v_gene: TRBV7-2
abundance: .
d_gene: TRBD1
CDR3nt: TGTGCCAGCAGCCCAGGACAGGGGTGGACTGAAGCTTTCTTT
CDR3aa: CASSPGQGWTEAFF

j_gene: TRBJ1-1
v_gene: TRBV6-5
abundance: few
d_gene: .
CDR3nt: TGTGCCAGCAGCCCACATGGACGGGGGGACACTGAAGCTTTCTTT
CDR3aa: CASSPHGRGDTEAFF

j_gene: TRBJ1-4
v_gene: TRBV27
abundance: .
d_gene: TRBD1
CDR3nt: TGTGCCAGCAGTTGGGATGACAGGGGAAGTGAAAAACTGTTTTTT
CDR3aa: CASSWDDRGSEKLFF

j_gene: TRBJ2-3
v_gene: TRBV18
abundance: .
d_gene: TRBD1
CDR3nt: TGTGCCAGCTCACCCGGGACAGGGGGAGATACGCAGTATTTT
CDR3aa: CASSPGTGGDTQYF

j_gene: TRBJ1-2
v_gene: TRBV28
abundance: .
d_gene: .
CDR3nt: TGTGCCAGCAGTTTCTCAGGACTGAATAACTATGGCTACACCTTC
CDR3aa: CASSFSGLNNYGYTF

j_gene: TRBJ2-3
v_gene: TRBV27
abundance: .
d_gene: TRBD1
CDR3nt: TGTGCCAGCAGACGACAGGGGACAGATACGCAGTATTTT
CDR3aa: CASRRQGTDTQYF

j_gene: TRBJ2-1
v_gene: TRBV7-8
abundance: .
d_gene: TRBD2
CDR3nt: TGTGCCAGCAGCTTAGCTCGGACTAGCTACGGTGAGCAGTTCTTC
CDR3aa: CASSLARTSYGEQFF

j_gene: TRBJ2-7
v_gene: TRBV27
abundance: .
d_gene: TRBD1
CDR3nt: TGTGCCAGCAGTCCTCGAGCGGGACAGGGGGCTTTCGACAAGCAGTACTTC
CDR3aa: CASSPRAGQGAFDKQYF